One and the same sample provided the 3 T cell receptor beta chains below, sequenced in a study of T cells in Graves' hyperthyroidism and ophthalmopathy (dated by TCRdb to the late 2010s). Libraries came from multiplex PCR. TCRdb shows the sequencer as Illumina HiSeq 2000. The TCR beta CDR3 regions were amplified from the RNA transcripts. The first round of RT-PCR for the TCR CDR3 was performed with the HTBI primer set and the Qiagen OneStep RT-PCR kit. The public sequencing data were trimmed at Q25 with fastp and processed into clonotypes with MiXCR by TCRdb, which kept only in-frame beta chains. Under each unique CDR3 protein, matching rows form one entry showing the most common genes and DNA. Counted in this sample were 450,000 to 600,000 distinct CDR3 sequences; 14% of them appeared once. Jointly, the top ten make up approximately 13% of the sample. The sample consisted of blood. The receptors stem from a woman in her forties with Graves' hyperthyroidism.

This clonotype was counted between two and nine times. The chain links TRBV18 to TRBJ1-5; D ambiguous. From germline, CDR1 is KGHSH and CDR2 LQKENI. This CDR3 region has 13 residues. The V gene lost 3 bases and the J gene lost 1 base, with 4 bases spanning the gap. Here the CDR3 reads CASSPQSNQPQHF. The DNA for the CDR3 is TGTGCCAGCTCACCGCAAAGCAATCAGCCCCAGCATTTT.

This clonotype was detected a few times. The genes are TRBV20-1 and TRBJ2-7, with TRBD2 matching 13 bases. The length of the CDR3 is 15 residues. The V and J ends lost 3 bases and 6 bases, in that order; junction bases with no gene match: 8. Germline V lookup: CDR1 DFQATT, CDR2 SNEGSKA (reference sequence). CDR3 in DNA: TGCAGTGCTAGGGAACTAGCGGGAGGGCCTATCGAGCAGTACTTC. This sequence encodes CSARELAGGPIEQYF.

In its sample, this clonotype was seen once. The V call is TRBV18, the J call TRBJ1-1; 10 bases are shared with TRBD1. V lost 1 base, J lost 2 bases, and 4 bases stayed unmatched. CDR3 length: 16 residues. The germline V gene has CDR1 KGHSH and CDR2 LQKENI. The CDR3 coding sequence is TGTGCCAGCTCACCACAAAGGACAGGGGGAAACACTGAAGCTTTCTTT. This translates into CASSPQRTGGNTEAFF. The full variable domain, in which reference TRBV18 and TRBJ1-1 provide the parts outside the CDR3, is NAGVMQNPRHLVRRRGQEARLRCSPMKGHSHVYWYRQLPEEGLKFMVYLQKENIIDESGMPKERFSAEFPKEGPSILRIQQVVRGDSAAYFCASSPQRTGGNTEAFFGQGTRLTVV.